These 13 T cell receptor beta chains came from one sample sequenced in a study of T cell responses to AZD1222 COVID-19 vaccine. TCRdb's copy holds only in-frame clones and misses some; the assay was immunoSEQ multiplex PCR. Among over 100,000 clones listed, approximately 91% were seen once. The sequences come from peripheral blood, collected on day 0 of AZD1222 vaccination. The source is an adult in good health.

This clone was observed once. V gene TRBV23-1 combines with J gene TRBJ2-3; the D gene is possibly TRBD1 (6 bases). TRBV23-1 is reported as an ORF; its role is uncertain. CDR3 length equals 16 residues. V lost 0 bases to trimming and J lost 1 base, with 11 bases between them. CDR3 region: CASSQSRGKGTDTQYF. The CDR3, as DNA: TGCGCCAGCAGTCAATCGAGGGGGAAAGGCACAGATACGCAGTATTTT.

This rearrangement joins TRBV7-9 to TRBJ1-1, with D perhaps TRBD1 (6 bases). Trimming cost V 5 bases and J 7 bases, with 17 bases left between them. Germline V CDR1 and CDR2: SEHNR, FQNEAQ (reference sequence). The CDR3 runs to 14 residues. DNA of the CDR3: TGTGCCAGCAGCCCTCGTAACAGGGAAGTTGAAGCTTTCTTT. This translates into CASSPRNREVEAFF.

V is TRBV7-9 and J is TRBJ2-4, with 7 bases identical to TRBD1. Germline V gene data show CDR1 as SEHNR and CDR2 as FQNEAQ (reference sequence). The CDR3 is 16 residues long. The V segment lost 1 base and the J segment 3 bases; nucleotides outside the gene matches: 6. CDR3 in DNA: TGTGCCAGCAGCTTAGAAAACAGGGGACGCAAAAACATTCAGTACTTC. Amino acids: CASSLENRGRKNIQYF. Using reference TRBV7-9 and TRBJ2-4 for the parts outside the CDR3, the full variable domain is DTGVSQNPRHKITKRGQNVTFRCDPISEHNRLYWYRQTLGQGPEFLTYFQNEAQLEKSRLLSDRFSAERPKGSFSTLEIQRTEQGDSAMYLCASSLENRGRKNIQYFGAGTRLSVL.

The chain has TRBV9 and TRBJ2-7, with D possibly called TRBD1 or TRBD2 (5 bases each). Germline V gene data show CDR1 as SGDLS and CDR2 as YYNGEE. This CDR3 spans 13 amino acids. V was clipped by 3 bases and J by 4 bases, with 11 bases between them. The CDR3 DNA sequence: TGTGCCAGCAGCGCCAGGGACGGATACGAGCAGTACTTC. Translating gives CASSARDGYEQYF.

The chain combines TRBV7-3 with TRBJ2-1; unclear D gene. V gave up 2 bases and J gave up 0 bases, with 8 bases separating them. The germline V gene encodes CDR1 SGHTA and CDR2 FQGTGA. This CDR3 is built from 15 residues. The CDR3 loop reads CASSLSPSSYNEQFF. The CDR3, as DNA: TGTGCCAGCAGCTTATCTCCCAGCTCCTACAATGAGCAGTTCTTC.

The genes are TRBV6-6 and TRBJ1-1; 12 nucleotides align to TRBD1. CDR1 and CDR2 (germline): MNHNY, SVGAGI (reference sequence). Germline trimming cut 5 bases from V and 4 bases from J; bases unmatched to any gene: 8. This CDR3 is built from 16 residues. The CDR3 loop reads CASSLRDRGPATEAFF. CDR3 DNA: TGTGCCAGCAGTCTCCGGGACAGGGGGCCTGCCACTGAAGCTTTCTTT.

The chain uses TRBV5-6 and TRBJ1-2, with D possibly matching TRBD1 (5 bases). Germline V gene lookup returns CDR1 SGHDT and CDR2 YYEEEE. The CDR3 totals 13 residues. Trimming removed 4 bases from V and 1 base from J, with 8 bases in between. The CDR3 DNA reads TGTGCCAGCAGCCGACAGAGTAACTATGGCTACACCTTC. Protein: CASSRQSNYGYTF.

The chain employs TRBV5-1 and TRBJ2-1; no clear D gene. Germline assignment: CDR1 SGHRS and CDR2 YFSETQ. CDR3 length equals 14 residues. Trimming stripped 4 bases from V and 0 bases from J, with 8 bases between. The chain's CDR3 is CASSVWSSYNEQFF. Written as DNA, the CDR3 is TGCGCCAGCAGCGTATGGAGCTCCTACAATGAGCAGTTCTTC.

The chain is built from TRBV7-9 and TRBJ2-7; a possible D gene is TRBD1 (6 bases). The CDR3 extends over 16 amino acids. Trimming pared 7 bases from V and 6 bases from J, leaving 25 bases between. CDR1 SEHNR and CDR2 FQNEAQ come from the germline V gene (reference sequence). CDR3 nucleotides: TGTGCCAGCATCCGGCTCGAAGGACAGTGGCTTGGCGAGCAGTACTTC. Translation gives CASIRLEGQWLGEQYF.

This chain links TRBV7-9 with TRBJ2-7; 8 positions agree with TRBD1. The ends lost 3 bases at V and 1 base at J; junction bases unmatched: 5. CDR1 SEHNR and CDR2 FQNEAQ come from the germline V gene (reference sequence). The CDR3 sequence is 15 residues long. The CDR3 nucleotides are TGTGCCAGCAGCTTCCTGAGACAGGGGTCCTACGAGCAGTACTTC. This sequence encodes CASSFLRQGSYEQYF.

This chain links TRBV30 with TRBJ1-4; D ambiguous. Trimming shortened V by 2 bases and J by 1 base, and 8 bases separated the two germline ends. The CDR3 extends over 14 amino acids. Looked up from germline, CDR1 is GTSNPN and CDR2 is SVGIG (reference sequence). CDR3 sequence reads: CAWSRLGTNEKLFF. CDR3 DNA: TGTGCCTGGAGTAGGTTAGGAACTAATGAAAAACTGTTTTTT.

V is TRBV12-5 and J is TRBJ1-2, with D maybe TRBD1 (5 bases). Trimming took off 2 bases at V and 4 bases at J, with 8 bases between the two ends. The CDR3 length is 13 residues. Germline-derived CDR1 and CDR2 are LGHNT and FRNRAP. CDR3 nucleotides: TGTGCTAGTGGTTTGAGACAGAGCTATGGCTACACCTTC. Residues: CASGLRQSYGYTF.

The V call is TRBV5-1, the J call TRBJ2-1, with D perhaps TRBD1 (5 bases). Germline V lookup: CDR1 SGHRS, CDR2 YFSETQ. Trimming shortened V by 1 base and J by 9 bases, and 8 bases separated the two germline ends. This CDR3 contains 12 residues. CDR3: CASSLQRGEQFF. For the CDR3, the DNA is TGCGCCAGCAGCTTGCAAAGGGGTGAGCAGTTCTTC. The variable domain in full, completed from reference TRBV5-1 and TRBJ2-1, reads KAGVTQTPRYLIKTRGQQVTLSCSPISGHRSVSWYQQTPGQGLQFLFEYFSETQRNKGNFPGRFSGRQFSNSRSEMNVSTLELGDSALYLCASSLQRGEQFFGPGTRLTVL.